This T cell receptor (beta chain) derives from a study of T cells in Graves' hyperthyroidism and ophthalmopathy. This clonotype was recorded at least ten times. Amplification yielded TCR beta CDR3 regions, with RNA transcripts as the source. Researchers ran a first-round RT-PCR on the TCR CDR3 using the HTBI primer set. In TCRdb, the multiplex PCR reads were re-called with MiXCR into one record per CDR3 protein. Found here are approximately 700,000 distinct CDR3 sequences, 16% of them singletons; the top ten hold approximately 8%. Unmatched junction bases numbered 15, after V lost 5 bases and J lost 7 bases. This CDR3 is built from 16 residues. Looked up from germline, CDR1 is SEHNR and CDR2 is FQNEAQ (reference sequence).

This receptor was taken from a young man with Graves' hyperthyroidism. The sample consisted of blood. J is TRBJ2-5 and V is TRBV7-9; 8 bases line up with TRBD1. Here the CDR3 DNA reads TGTGCCAGCAGCCCGACGACCGGACAGGGTAGTCGGACCCAGTACTTC. Its translation is CASSPTTGQGSRTQYF.